Detailed here is one TCR beta chain. Seattle patients were enrolled during active infection and followed longitudinally. From germline, CDR1 is MDHEN and CDR2 SYDVKM. CDR3 size: 13 residues. The ends lost 4 bases at V and 6 bases at J; junction bases unmatched: 0. Libraries were prepared by immunoSEQ multiplex PCR; TCRdb keeps only in-frame clonotypes and omits some of them. This sample has a few hundred thousand clones, with over 85% found just once. The data stem from a study of blood T cell repertoires in COVID-19. Study in general: The United States, Italy and Spain supplied acute and convalescent COVID-19 samples. In each case, the material was cDNA or gDNA derived from T cells, B-cell-depleted T cells, or PBMCs.

This chain joins TRBV28 and TRBJ1-4; 9 bases line up with TRBD1. This receptor was obtained from an older woman with COVID-19, enrolled during active disease. Source material: peripheral blood. The CDR3 is CASSWDRDEKLFF. CDR3 bases: TGTGCCAGCAGTTGGGACAGGGATGAAAAACTGTTTTTT.